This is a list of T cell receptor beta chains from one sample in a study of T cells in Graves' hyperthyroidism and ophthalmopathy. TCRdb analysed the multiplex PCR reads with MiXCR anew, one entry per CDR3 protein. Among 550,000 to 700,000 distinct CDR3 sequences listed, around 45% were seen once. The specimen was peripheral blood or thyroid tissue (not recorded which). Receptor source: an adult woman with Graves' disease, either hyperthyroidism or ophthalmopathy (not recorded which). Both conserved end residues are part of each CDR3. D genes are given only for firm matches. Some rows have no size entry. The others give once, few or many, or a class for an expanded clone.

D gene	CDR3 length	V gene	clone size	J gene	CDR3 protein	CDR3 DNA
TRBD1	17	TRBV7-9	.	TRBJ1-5	CASSPGVRGTALQPQHF	TGTGCCAGCAGCCCAGGGGTTAGGGGGACAGCGCTTCAGCCCCAGCATTTT
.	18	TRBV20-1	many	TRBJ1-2	CSARRWGGGSRTNYGYTF	TGCAGTGCTAGAAGGTGGGGGGGTGGGTCCCGAACTAACTATGGCTACACCTTC
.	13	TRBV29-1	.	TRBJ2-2	CSVSPTGTGELFF	TGCAGCGTTTCCCCCACAGGGACCGGGGAGCTGTTTTTT
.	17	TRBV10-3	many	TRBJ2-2	CAISESLGTANTGELFF	TGTGCCATCAGTGAGTCGTTGGGCACCGCGAACACCGGGGAGCTGTTTTTT
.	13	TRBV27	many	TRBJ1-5	CASSKPGNQPQHF	TGTGCCAGCAGTAAGCCGGGGAATCAGCCCCAGCATTTT
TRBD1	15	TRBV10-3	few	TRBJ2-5	CAIRAEQGMMETQYF	TGTGCCATCAGGGCGGAACAGGGGATGATGGAGACCCAGTACTTC
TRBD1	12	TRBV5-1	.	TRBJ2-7	CASPGQGVKQYF	TGCGCCAGCCCGGGACAGGGGGTCAAGCAGTACTTC
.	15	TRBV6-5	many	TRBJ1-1	CASSKILSRNTEAFF	TGTGCCAGCAGTAAAATCCTCAGCCGGAACACTGAAGCTTTCTTT
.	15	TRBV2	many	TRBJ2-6	CASSPNPSGANVLTF	TGTGCCAGCAGCCCAAACCCTAGTGGGGCCAACGTCCTGACTTTC
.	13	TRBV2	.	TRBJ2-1	CASSVGFWNEQFF	TGTGCCAGCAGTGTGGGTTTCTGGAATGAGCAGTTCTTC
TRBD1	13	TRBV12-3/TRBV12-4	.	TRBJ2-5	CASSGDSLETQYF	TGTGCCAGCAGTGGGGACAGTTTGGAGACCCAGTACTTC
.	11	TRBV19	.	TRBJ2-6	CASIRGRVLTF	TGTGCCAGTATCAGGGGCCGAGTCCTGACTTTC
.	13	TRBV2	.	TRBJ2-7	CAPRRSLPYEQYF	TGTGCCCCGAGGCGGAGCCTCCCCTACGAGCAGTACTTC
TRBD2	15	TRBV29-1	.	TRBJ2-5	CSVRRTSGPEETQYF	TGCAGCGTCCGACGGACTAGCGGGCCAGAAGAGACCCAGTACTTC
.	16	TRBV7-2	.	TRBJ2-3	CASSFSAVEGPDTQYF	TGTGCCAGCAGCTTCTCCGCTGTTGAGGGACCAGATACGCAGTATTTT
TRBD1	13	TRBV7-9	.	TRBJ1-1	CASSEWDSQKAFF	TGTGCCAGCAGTGAATGGGACAGTCAAAAAGCTTTCTTT
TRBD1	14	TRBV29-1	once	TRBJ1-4	CSARDRATNEKLFF	TGCAGCGCCAGGGACAGGGCAACTAATGAAAAACTGTTTTTT
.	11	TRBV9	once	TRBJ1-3	CASSVWDTIYF	TGTGCCAGCAGCGTATGGGACACCATATATTTT
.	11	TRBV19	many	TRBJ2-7	CASSIAGEQYF	TGTGCCAGTAGTATCGCGGGGGAGCAGTACTTC
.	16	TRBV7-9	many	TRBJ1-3	CASSLVPKDSGNTIYF	TGTGCCAGCAGCTTAGTCCCGAAAGACTCTGGAAACACCATATATTTT
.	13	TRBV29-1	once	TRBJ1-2	CSVENRDNYGYTF	TGCAGCGTTGAAAACAGGGACAACTATGGCTACACCTTC
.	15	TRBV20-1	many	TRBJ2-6	CSAATFASGANVLTF	TGCAGTGCTGCGACCTTTGCCTCTGGGGCCAACGTCCTGACTTTC
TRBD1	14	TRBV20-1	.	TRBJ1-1	CSARQGAQGTEAFF	TGCAGTGCTAGACAGGGGGCGCAGGGCACTGAAGCTTTCTTT
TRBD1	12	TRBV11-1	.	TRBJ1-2	CASSPGTVHYTF	TGTGCCAGCAGCCCAGGGACAGTGCACTACACCTTC
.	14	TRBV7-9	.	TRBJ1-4	CASSTKQGSEKLFF	TGTGCCAGCAGCACCAAACAGGGAAGCGAAAAACTGTTTTTT
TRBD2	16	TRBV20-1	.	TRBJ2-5	CSAGLTAGGRQETQYF	TGCAGTGCTGGCCTCACGGCGGGAGGAAGGCAAGAGACCCAGTACTTC
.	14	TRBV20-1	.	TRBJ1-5	CSAGRPGTDQPQHF	TGCAGTGCTGGGCGCCCCGGGACTGATCAGCCCCAGCATTTT
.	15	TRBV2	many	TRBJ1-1	CASSEAESPNTEAFF	TGTGCCAGCAGTGAAGCGGAGAGCCCGAACACTGAAGCTTTCTTT
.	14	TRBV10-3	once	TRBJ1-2	CAITEDSPSAGYTF	TGTGCCATCACCGAGGACAGTCCCTCCGCGGGCTACACCTTC
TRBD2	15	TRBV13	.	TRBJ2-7	CASSFIAGGPYEQYF	TGTGCCAGCAGCTTCATAGCGGGAGGGCCCTACGAGCAGTACTTC
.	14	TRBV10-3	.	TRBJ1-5	CAISESESNQPQHF	TGTGCCATCAGTGAGTCAGAAAGCAATCAGCCCCAGCATTTT
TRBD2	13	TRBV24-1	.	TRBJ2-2	CATAGGPTGELFF	TGTGCCACGGCGGGAGGTCCCACCGGGGAGCTGTTTTTT
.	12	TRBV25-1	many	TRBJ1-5	CATSGGEQPQHF	TGTGCCACTTCGGGGGGGGAACAGCCCCAGCATTTT
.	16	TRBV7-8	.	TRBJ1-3	CASSLVPSPVGNTIYF	TGTGCCAGCAGCTTAGTACCCAGTCCCGTGGGAAACACCATATATTTT
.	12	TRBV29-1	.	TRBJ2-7	CSVPGPALEQYF	TGCAGCGTTCCGGGACCGGCGTTGGAGCAGTACTTC
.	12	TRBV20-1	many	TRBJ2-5	CSAAGDQETQYF	TGCAGTGCGGCAGGGGACCAAGAGACCCAGTACTTC
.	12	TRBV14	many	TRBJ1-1	CASSQDGRGAFF	TGTGCCAGCAGCCAAGACGGCCGGGGGGCTTTCTTT
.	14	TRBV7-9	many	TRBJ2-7	CASSPTGSSYEQYF	TGTGCCAGCAGCCCCACTGGGAGCTCCTACGAGCAGTACTTC
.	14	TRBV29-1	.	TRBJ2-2	CSAGRTSNTGELFF	TGCAGCGCGGGAAGAACCTCGAACACCGGGGAGCTGTTTTTT
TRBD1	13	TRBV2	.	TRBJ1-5	CARTTGGNQPQHF	TGTGCTAGGACGACAGGGGGGAATCAGCCCCAGCATTTT